The present entry profiles one TCR beta chain with its context. The data are from a study of blood T cell repertoires in COVID-19. Assay used: immunoSEQ multiplex PCR; TCRdb lists only in-frame clones, some missing. The table records 100,000 or so clones, about four fifths of them present only once. Germline assignment: CDR1 LGHDT and CDR2 YNNKEL (reference sequence). V was pared by 2 bases and J by 2 bases, with 16 bases of the junction left unmatched. The CDR3 has 19 amino acids. This TCR was recovered from a human donor in a cohort sampled during active COVID-19. Material: peripheral blood. The chain couples TRBV3-1 (or the pseudogene TRBV3-2) to TRBJ2-7; 9 bases fit TRBD2. CDR3 in amino acids: CASSQLAPKLREGPYEQYF. The CDR3 DNA is TGTGCCAGCAGCCAACTCGCCCCAAAACTGCGGGAGGGCCCCTACGAGCAGTACTTC.